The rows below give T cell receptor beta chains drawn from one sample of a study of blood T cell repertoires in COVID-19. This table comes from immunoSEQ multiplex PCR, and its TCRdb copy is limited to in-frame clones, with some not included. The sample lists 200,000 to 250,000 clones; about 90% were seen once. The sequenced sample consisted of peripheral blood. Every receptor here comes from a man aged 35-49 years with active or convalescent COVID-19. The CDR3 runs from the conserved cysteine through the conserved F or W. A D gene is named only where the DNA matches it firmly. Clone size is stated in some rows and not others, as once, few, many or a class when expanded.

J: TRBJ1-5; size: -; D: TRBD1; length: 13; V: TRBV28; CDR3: CASSTGGDQPQHF; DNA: TGTGCCAGCAGTACAGGGGGCGATCAGCCCCAGCATTTT
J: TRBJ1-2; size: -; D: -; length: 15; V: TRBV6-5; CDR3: CASSAAWGGMDGYTF; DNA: TGTGCCAGCAGCGCCGCATGGGGGGGAATGGATGGCTACACCTTC
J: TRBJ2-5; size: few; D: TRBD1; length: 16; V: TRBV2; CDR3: CASRERTRGQGRVTYF; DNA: TGTGCCAGCAGGGAACGAACGCGAGGACAGGGACGTGTTACGTACTTC
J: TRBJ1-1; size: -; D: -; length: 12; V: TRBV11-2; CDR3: CASSFLNTEAFF; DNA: TGTGCCAGCAGCTTTTTAAACACTGAAGCTTTCTTT
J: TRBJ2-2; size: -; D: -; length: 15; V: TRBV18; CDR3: CASSSPTRQAGELFF; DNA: TGTGCCAGCTCATCCCCAACTCGACAGGCCGGGGAGCTGTTTTTT
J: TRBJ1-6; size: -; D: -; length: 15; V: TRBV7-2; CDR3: CASSSRREGNSPLHF; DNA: TGTGCCAGCAGCTCCCGGAGGGAGGGGAATTCACCCCTCCACTTT
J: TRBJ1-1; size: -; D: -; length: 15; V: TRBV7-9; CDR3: CASSSVVRGSTEAFF; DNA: TGTGCCAGCAGCTCGGTGGTTCGGGGTAGCACTGAAGCTTTCTTT
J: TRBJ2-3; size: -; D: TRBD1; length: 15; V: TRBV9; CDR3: CASSVGQGHTDTQYF; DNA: TGTGCCAGCAGCGTAGGACAGGGCCACACAGATACGCAGTATTTT
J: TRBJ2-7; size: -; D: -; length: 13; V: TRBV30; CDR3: CAWSVADSYEQYF; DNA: TGTGCCTGGAGTGTAGCTGACAGCTACGAGCAGTACTTC
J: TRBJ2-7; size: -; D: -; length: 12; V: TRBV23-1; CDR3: CASSQLESEQYF; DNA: TGCGCCAGCAGTCAACTGGAGAGCGAGCAGTACTTC
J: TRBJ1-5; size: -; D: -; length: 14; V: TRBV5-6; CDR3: CASSLGAKISAQHF; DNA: TGTGCCAGCAGCCTGGGAGCAAAAATCTCGGCCCAGCATTTT
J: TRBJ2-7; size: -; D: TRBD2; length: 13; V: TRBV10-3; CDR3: CAIGLAEAYEQYF; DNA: TGTGCCATCGGACTAGCGGAGGCCTACGAGCAGTACTTC
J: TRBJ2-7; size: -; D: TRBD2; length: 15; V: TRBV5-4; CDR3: CASSLGLAGKNEQYF; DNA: TGTGCCAGCAGCCTGGGGTTAGCGGGAAAAAACGAGCAGTACTTC
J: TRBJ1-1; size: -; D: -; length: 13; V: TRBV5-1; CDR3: CASSLTRNTEAFF; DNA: TGCGCCAGCAGCTTAACCAGAAACACTGAAGCTTTCTTT
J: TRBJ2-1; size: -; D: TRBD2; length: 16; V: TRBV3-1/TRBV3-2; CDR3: CASSQTSGRSYNEQFF; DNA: TGTGCCAGCAGCCAAACTAGCGGGAGGTCCTACAATGAGCAGTTCTTC
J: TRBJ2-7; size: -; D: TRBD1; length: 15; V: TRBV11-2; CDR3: CASSADRGGTYEQYF; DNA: TGTGCCAGCAGCGCGGACAGGGGGGGTACCTACGAGCAGTACTTC
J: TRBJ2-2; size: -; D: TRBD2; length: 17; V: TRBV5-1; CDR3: CASSLTSGRLNTGELFF; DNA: TGCGCCAGCAGCTTGACTAGCGGGAGGTTAAACACCGGGGAGCTGTTTTTT
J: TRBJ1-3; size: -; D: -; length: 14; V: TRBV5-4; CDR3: CASSSQNSGNTIYF; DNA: TGTGCCAGCAGCTCTCAGAACTCTGGAAACACCATATATTTT
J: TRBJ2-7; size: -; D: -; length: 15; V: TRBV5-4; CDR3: CASSLPGKLLDEQYF; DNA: TGTGCCAGCAGTCTCCCCGGGAAGCTCCTTGACGAGCAGTACTTC
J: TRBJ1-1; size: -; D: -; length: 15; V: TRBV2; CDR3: CASSERGRLNTEAFF; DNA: TGTGCCAGCAGTGAAAGGGGCAGGTTGAACACTGAAGCTTTCTTT
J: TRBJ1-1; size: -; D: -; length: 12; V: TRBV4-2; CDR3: CASSPRGDEAFF; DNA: TGTGCCAGCAGCCCTCGGGGGGACGAAGCTTTCTTT
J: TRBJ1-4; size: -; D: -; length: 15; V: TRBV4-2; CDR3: CASSPQTVANEKLFF; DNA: TGTGCCAGCAGCCCGCAGACAGTAGCTAATGAAAAACTGTTTTTT
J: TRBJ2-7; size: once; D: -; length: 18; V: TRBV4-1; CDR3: CASSFPPGELLRGYEQYF; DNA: TGCGCCAGCAGCTTCCCCCCAGGGGAGTTGCTACGGGGCTACGAGCAGTACTTC
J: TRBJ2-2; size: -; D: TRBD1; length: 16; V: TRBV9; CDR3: CASSARDRGITGELFF; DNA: TGTGCCAGCAGCGCCCGGGACAGGGGTATCACCGGGGAGCTGTTTTTT
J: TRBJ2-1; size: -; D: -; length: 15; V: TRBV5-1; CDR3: CASSLAGESGNEQFF; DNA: TGCGCCAGCAGCTTGGCAGGGGAGAGTGGGAATGAGCAGTTCTTC
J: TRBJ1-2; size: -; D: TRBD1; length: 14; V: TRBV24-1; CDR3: CATSDSQGGLGYTF; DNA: TGTGCCACCAGTGACTCACAGGGGGGCCTAGGTTACACCTTC
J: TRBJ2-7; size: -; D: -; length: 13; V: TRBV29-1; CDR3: CSVDSRGTNEQYF; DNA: TGCAGCGTTGATTCAAGGGGGACAAACGAGCAGTACTTC
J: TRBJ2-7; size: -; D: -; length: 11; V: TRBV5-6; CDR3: CASSLSNSKSF; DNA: TGTGCCAGCAGCTTAAGTAACAGTAAAAGCTTC
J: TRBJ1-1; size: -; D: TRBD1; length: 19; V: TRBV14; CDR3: CASSQKAGGTGVMNTEAFF; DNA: TGTGCCAGCAGCCAAAAGGCTGGCGGGACAGGGGTTATGAACACTGAAGCTTTCTTT
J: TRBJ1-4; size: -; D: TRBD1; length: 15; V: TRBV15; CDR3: CATSRDRGRYEKLFF; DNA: TGTGCCACCAGCAGAGACAGGGGGCGTTATGAAAAACTGTTTTTT
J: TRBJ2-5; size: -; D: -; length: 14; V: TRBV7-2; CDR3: CASSFYSGEETQYF; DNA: TGTGCCAGCAGCTTTTACTCAGGGGAAGAGACCCAGTACTTC
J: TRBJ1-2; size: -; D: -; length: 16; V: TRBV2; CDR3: CASRSDVVNSGYGYTF; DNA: TGTGCCAGCAGGAGTGATGTGGTCAACAGCGGCTATGGCTACACCTTC
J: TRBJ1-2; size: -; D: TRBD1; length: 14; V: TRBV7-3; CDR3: CASSPGGSNYGYTF; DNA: TGTGCCAGCAGCCCAGGGGGATCCAACTATGGCTACACCTTC
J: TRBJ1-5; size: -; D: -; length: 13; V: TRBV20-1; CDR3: CSASIPDNQPQHF; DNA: TGCAGTGCTAGTATTCCAGATAATCAGCCCCAGCATTTT
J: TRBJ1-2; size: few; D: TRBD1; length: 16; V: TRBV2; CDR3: CASSPDRGSASGGYTF; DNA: TGTGCCAGCAGTCCGGACAGGGGTTCGGCGTCGGGTGGCTACACCTTC
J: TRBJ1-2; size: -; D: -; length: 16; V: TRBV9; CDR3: CASSVAIGSGMWGYTF; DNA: TGTGCCAGCAGCGTAGCTATCGGTTCAGGGATGTGGGGCTACACCTTC
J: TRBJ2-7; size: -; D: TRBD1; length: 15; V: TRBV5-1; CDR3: CASSFSGTGGEEQYF; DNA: TGCGCCAGCAGCTTCAGCGGGACAGGGGGGGAAGAGCAGTACTTC
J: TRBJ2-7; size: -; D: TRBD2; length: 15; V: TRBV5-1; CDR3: CASSLLAGGSYEQYF; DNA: TGCGCCAGCAGCCTTCTAGCGGGAGGGTCCTACGAGCAGTACTTC
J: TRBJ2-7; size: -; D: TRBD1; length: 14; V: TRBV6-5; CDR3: CASIPQGYPYEQYF; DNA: TGTGCCAGCATCCCACAGGGGTACCCCTACGAGCAGTACTTC
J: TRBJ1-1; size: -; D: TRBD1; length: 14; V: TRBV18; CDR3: CASSRSGKQGEAFF; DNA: TGTGCCAGCTCACGGTCGGGTAAACAGGGGGAAGCTTTCTTT
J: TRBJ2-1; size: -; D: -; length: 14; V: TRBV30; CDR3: CAWSVQGSYNEQFF; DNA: TGTGCCTGGAGTGTGCAGGGGTCCTACAATGAGCAGTTCTTC
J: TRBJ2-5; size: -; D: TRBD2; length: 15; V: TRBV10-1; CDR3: CASSAGLAGGETQYF; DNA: TGCGCCAGCAGTGCAGGACTAGCGGGAGGAGAGACCCAGTACTTC
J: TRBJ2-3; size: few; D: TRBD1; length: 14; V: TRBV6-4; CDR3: CASSDGTGTDTQYF; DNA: TGTGCCAGCAGTGACGGGACAGGGACAGATACGCAGTATTTT
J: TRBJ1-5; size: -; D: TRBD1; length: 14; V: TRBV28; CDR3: CASSLFGRGRPQHF; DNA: TGTGCCAGCAGTTTATTCGGCAGGGGGCGGCCCCAGCATTTT
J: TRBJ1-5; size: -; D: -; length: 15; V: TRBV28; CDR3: CASRGTEGIAQPQHF; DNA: TGTGCCAGCAGGGGGACGGAGGGGATAGCTCAGCCCCAGCATTTT